These T cell receptor beta chains were read from a single sample in a study of technical replicates of blood from several donors. Measured with immunoSEQ multiplex PCR; TCRdb has only the in-frame clones, and not every one. The table has 60,000 to 85,000 clones, around 97% seen once. Sequenced input: T cells isolated from PBMCs. The receptors shown here come from a human donor in good health. Each CDR3 is given with its conserved first and last residue. D genes are given only for firm matches.

d_call j_call v_call cdr3_nt cdr3_aa
TRBD1 TRBJ2-1 TRBV19 TGTGCCAGTAGTATCAGGACAGGGTACTACAATGAGCAGTTCTTC CASSIRTGYYNEQFF
TRBD1 TRBJ2-7 TRBV7-9 TGTGCCAGCAGCTTAGCGCCGGGGACAGGGGTGAGCTCCTACGAGCAGTACTTC CASSLAPGTGVSSYEQYF
TRBD1 TRBJ2-6 TRBV5-1 TGCGCCAGCAGCAGAACCGGGACAGGTGGACCCTCTGGGGCCAACGTCCTGACTTTC CASSRTGTGGPSGANVLTF
TRBD1 TRBJ1-1 TRBV6-1 TGTGCCAGCAGTGAAACAGGGGCCCAGTTCACTGAAGCTTTCTTT CASSETGAQFTEAFF
NA TRBJ2-7 TRBV28 TGTGCCAGCACCGACTCGGATGAGGTCGCCTACGAGCAGTACTTC CASTDSDEVAYEQYF
NA TRBJ1-6 TRBV6-1 TGTGCCAGCAGTTCGAGCTCCTATAATTCACCCCTCCACTTT CASSSSSYNSPLHF
TRBD2 TRBJ2-1 TRBV29-1 TGCAGCGTTCGCCCCCGACTAGCGGGACTAAATGAGCAGTTCTTC CSVRPRLAGLNEQFF
NA TRBJ2-1 TRBV20-1 TGCAGTGCTAGATACTACAATGAGCAGTTCTTC CSARYYNEQFF
TRBD1 TRBJ1-1 TRBV7-9 TGTGCCAGCAGCCCATCAGGGGGCCGGACTGAAGCTTTCTTT CASSPSGGRTEAFF
NA TRBJ2-7 TRBV2 TGTGCCAGCAGATATCAGGGAACCTACGAGCAGTACTTC CASRYQGTYEQYF
NA TRBJ1-4 TRBV5-4 TGTGCCAGCAGCTCAGGGAAGGGGACTAATGAAAAACTGTTTTTT CASSSGKGTNEKLFF
NA TRBJ1-2 TRBV2 TGTGCCAGCAGAAACGACAGACTCTATGGCTACACCTTC CASRNDRLYGYTF
TRBD2 TRBJ2-7 TRBV7-3 TGTGCCAGCAGCTTAACTCAAGTTCGCGGGGGCGAGCAGTACTTC CASSLTQVRGGEQYF
NA TRBJ2-7 TRBV27 TGTGCCAGCAGTTTATCGCGACCGGGTATTGGCAACGAGCAGTACTTC CASSLSRPGIGNEQYF
TRBD1 TRBJ1-2 TRBV25-1 TGTGCCAGCAAGGGGGCAGGACCCCCCTATGGCTACACCTTC CASKGAGPPYGYTF
NA TRBJ1-5 TRBV4-1 TGCGCCAGCAGCCAAGAAGGACAAAGCAATCAGCCCCAGCATTTT CASSQEGQSNQPQHF
TRBD1 TRBJ2-1 TRBV19 TGTGCCAGTAGTGACCGGGACAGGGGACTGTTCTTC CASSDRDRGLFF
NA TRBJ2-5 TRBV7-9 TGTGCCAGCAGCCGGGGGGCCCGGGAGACCCAGTACTTC CASSRGARETQYF
NA TRBJ2-7 TRBV11-3 TGTGCCAGCAGCTTAGAAGGGGCTCTCTACGAGCAGTACTTC CASSLEGALYEQYF